This entry lists 21 T cell receptor beta chains sequenced from one sample in a study of blood T cell repertoires in COVID-19. Clones were sequenced by immunoSEQ multiplex PCR, and TCRdb holds only the in-frame ones, with some missing. This table holds about 130,000 clones, roughly 84% found once. Sequences were obtained from peripheral blood. The receptors here all came from a woman aged 25 to 39 who had recovered from COVID-19.

J is TRBJ2-1 and V is TRBV5-8, with unresolved D. Per the germline V gene, CDR1 is SGHTS and CDR2 is YDEGEE. Deletions cut 4 bases from V and 5 bases from J, with 7 bases between. CDR3 length: 12 amino acids. CDR3 residues: CASSILNNEQFF. The CDR3, as DNA: TGTGCCAGCAGCATCCTTAACAATGAGCAGTTCTTC.

The CDR3 sequence: CASSERRDRANTF. CDR3 in DNA: TGTGCCAGCAGTGAAAGGAGGGACAGGGCGAACACCTTC. The chain recombines TRBV6-1 with TRBJ1-2; TRBD1 agrees at 9 bases. From germline, CDR1 is MNHNS and CDR2 SASEGT. This CDR3 is 13 amino acids long. V trimming: 2 bases; J trimming: 12 bases; junction bases outside the gene matches: 7.

The chain's CDR3 is CASKTGRTRDTSTGQFF. The CDR3 nucleotides read TGTGCCAGTAAAACTGGTAGGACAAGAGACACGAGCACTGGGCAGTTCTTC. The chain is built from TRBV19 and TRBJ2-1; tentative D call: TRBD1 (5 bases). This CDR3 has 17 amino acids. Germline V CDR1 and CDR2: LNHDA, SQIVND (reference sequence). The germline V and J ends were trimmed by 7 bases and 12 bases, with 31 bases remaining between them. The full variable domain, its missing parts supplied by reference TRBV19 and TRBJ2-1, is DGGITQSPKYLFRKEGQNVTLSCEQNLNHDAMYWYRQDPGQGLRLIYYSQIVNDFQKGDIAEGYSVSREKKESFPLTVTSAQKNPTAFYLCASKTGRTRDTSTGQFFGPGTRLTVL.

V usage is TRBV5-6 and J usage is TRBJ1-1; 7 nucleotides line up with TRBD1. V lost 2 bases to trimming and J lost 6 bases; unmatched junction nucleotides: 4. This CDR3 spans 13 amino acids. The V gene's germline CDR1 is SGHDT and CDR2 YYEEEE. The CDR3 loop reads CASSLGDSPEAFF. The CDR3 DNA reads TGTGCCAGCAGCTTAGGGGACAGCCCTGAAGCTTTCTTT.

DNA for the CDR3: TGTGCCAGCAGCCGCCGACAGGTCGTGAACACTGAAGCTTTCTTT. Its protein product is CASSRRQVVNTEAFF. This rearrangement joins TRBV3-1 (or the pseudogene TRBV3-2) to TRBJ1-1; D possibly corresponds to TRBD1 (6 bases). The V gene lost 4 bases and the J gene lost 0 bases, with 12 bases spanning the gap. The germline CDR1 and CDR2 sequences are LGHDT and YNNKEL (reference sequence). The CDR3 is made up of 15 amino acids.

The V gene is TRBV5-6, the J gene TRBJ1-4, with 10 nucleotides matching TRBD1. CDR3 length: 15 residues. The V gene's germline CDR1 is SGHDT and CDR2 YYEEEE. V shed 4 bases, J shed 1 base, and the junction held 1 base outside the gene matches. CDR3 bases: TGTGCCAGCAGCGGGGACAGGGGAACTAATGAAAAACTGTTTTTT. Translated, it gives CASSGDRGTNEKLFF.

The rearrangement joins TRBV20-1 to TRBJ1-1, with 7 positions matching TRBD1. In germline, CDR1 is DFQATT, CDR2 SNEGSKA (reference sequence). The J segment lost 7 bases and the V segment lost 3 bases, leaving 8 bases of the junction unmatched. This CDR3 region has 13 residues. CDR3 protein: CSASLPQGIEAFF. Here the CDR3 DNA reads TGCAGTGCTAGTTTACCACAGGGGATTGAAGCTTTCTTT.

The J gene is TRBJ1-1, the V gene TRBV7-3; D perhaps matches TRBD1 (5 bases). Deletions cut 5 bases from V and 5 bases from J, with 12 bases between. Germline V gene data show CDR1 as SGHTA and CDR2 as FQGTGA. The CDR3 runs 13 residues. CDR3 residues: CASSPTGGTEAFF. CDR3 DNA sequence: TGTGCCAGCAGCCCGACCGGGGGTACTGAAGCTTTCTTT.

This clone has only one observation. The chain is built from TRBV19 and TRBJ2-7; 9 bases are shared with TRBD2. Germline lookup yields CDR1 LNHDA and CDR2 SQIVND (reference sequence). This CDR3 contains 16 residues. V shed 0 bases and J 3 bases; nucleotides not matched to a gene: 6. The CDR3 DNA is TGTGCCAGTAGTATAGAGGCGACTAGCGGCTACTACGAGCAGTACTTC. Its translation is CASSIEATSGYYEQYF.

This clone came up a few times. The V gene is TRBV2, the J gene TRBJ2-7; 10 positions agree with TRBD1. CDR1 is SNHLY and CDR2 is FYNNEI in the germline V gene. The CDR3 loop spans 14 amino acids. V shed 5 bases and J 4 bases; nucleotides not matched to a gene: 5. The chain's CDR3 is CASSLGQGRYEQYF. DNA for the CDR3: TGTGCCAGCAGTCTGGGACAGGGGAGATACGAGCAGTACTTC. The variable domain in full, with the rest retrieved from reference TRBV2 and TRBJ2-7, is EPEVTQTPSHQVTQMGQEVILRCVPISNHLYFYWYRQILGQKVEFLVSFYNNEISEKSEIFDDQFSVERPDGSNFTLKIRSTKLEDSAMYFCASSLGQGRYEQYFGPGTRLTVT.

The chain employs TRBV19 and TRBJ2-1; perhaps TRBD1 as D (6 bases). The CDR3 loop spans 15 amino acids. Germline CDR1 is LNHDA and CDR2 is SQIVND (reference sequence). V shed 3 bases and J shed 6 bases, with 15 bases lying between them. DNA of the CDR3: TGTGCCAGTAGTATGGCTACAGGGAATTTCAATGAGCAGTTCTTC. Translation gives CASSMATGNFNEQFF.

The rearrangement uses TRBV19 and TRBJ2-2, with a weak D call TRBD2 (5 bases). The V end lost 1 base, the J end lost 3 bases, and 12 bases lay between the germline ends. Germline V gene lookup returns CDR1 LNHDA and CDR2 SQIVND (reference sequence). This CDR3 comprises 16 residues. The CDR3 DNA sequence: TGTGCCAGTAGTATAGTGGGGAGACCGGACACCGGGGAGCTGTTTTTT. Translated: CASSIVGRPDTGELFF.

The genes are TRBV25-1 and TRBJ1-3, with unresolved D. The germline V gene encodes CDR1 MGHDK and CDR2 SYGVNS. Trimming removed 3 bases at V and 3 bases at J, with 9 bases between. This CDR3 is 14 amino acids long. The CDR3 loop reads CASSDLGDGNTIYF. As DNA, the CDR3 is TGTGCCAGCAGTGATTTAGGAGATGGAAACACCATATATTTT.

In this sample, this clone turned up once. The junction departs from the called germline gene at one end, perhaps through a read error. The chain joins TRBV19 to TRBJ1-5; unclear D gene. Germline V gene data show CDR1 as LNHDA and CDR2 as SQIVND (reference sequence). This CDR3 has 18 residues. The CDR3 DNA reads TGTGCCAGCAGTACTAATTTTGCGGGGAGCCATAGCAATCAGCCCCAGCATTTT. Translated, it gives CASSTNFAGSHSNQPQHF.

This clone was recorded once. This sequence joins TRBV6-5 and TRBJ1-5; 7 positions agree with TRBD1. CDR3 size: 13 residues. CDR1 is MNHEY and CDR2 is SVGAGI in the germline V gene. Trimming at V came to 6 bases and at J to 7 bases, leaving 6 bases not matched to a gene. CDR3 protein: CASSPDRSQPQHF. The CDR3 nucleotides are TGTGCCAGCAGCCCGGACAGGAGCCAGCCCCAGCATTTT.

The chain carries TRBV11-2 and TRBJ1-2; D remains ambiguous. V lost 6 bases and J 2 bases, leaving 16 bases between the germline ends. Germline CDR1 SGHAT, CDR2 FQNNGV. This CDR3 comprises 15 residues. This CDR3 reads CASRKVEATNYGYTF. The CDR3 DNA reads as TGTGCCAGCAGAAAGGTTGAGGCGACCAACTATGGCTACACCTTC.

The V gene is TRBV7-8, the J gene TRBJ2-2; tentatively, D is TRBD1 (7 bases). The germline gives CDR1 SGHVS, CDR2 FQNEAQ. The CDR3 runs to 17 residues. Between the trimmed V and J ends, which lost 7 bases and 4 bases, there was a span of 22 bases. CDR3 sequence (DNA): TGTGCCAGCACCGCCCCTGCGGCGGGACAGTTCACCGGGGAGCTGTTTTTT. Protein sequence: CASTAPAAGQFTGELFF.

The J gene is TRBJ1-3, the V gene TRBV11-2; no firm D call. V lost 5 bases to trimming and J lost 0 bases, with 8 bases between them. The CDR3 has 14 amino acids. CDR1 is SGHAT and CDR2 is FQNNGV in the germline V gene. The CDR3 loop is CASSPLSSGNTIYF. As DNA, the CDR3 is TGTGCCAGCAGCCCCCTGAGCTCTGGAAACACCATATATTTT.

The chain joins TRBV29-1 to TRBJ2-7, with 8 bases aligning to TRBD1. The V gene end was trimmed by 6 bases and the J gene end by 0 bases; junction bases not matched to a gene: 4. This CDR3 contains 13 residues. From germline, CDR1 is SQVTM and CDR2 ANQGSEA. This CDR3 reads CSVGQGDSYEQYF. CDR3 DNA sequence: TGCAGCGTCGGACAGGGCGACTCCTACGAGCAGTACTTC.

The chain recombines TRBV12-3 or TRBV12-4 with TRBJ1-3; 8 bases are shared with TRBD1. This CDR3 is 13 amino acids long. After removal of 6 bases from V and 3 bases from J, the junction contained 1 base not matched to a gene. The CDR3 loop is CASRTGVGNTIYF. In nucleotides, the CDR3 is TGTGCCAGCAGGACAGGGGTTGGAAACACCATATATTTT.

This sequence joins TRBV27 and TRBJ1-2; 7 positions agree with TRBD1. The J segment lost 8 bases and the V segment lost 0 bases, leaving 9 bases of the junction unmatched. The CDR3 is 15 residues long. Germline assignment: CDR1 MNHEY and CDR2 SMNVEV (reference sequence). The CDR3 DNA sequence: TGTGCCAGCAGTTTATCGAGGGGGCAGGGGGGAGGCTACACCTTC. This codes for CASSLSRGQGGGYTF.